The 10 T cell receptor beta chains given below trace back to one sample, sequenced in a study of tumor-infiltrating lymphocytes in primary liver carcinoma. Starting from 500 ng of total RNA, TCR beta cDNA was produced with a primer in the constant region. What produced the TCR beta libraries was three nested multiplex PCR rounds using slightly modified ARM-PCR. Researchers ran the first two PCR rounds for about 11 cycles each with TRBV1-TRBV30 forward primers and a C-beta reverse primer. TCRdb re-called the multiplex PCR reads through MiXCR, storing one row per CDR3 protein. Among about 180,000 distinct CDR3 sequences, about 55% were seen once, and the ten largest hold around 74%. The researchers obtained blood RNA from unsorted whole blood and also extracted germline DNA. The sequenced sample consisted of peripheral blood. These receptors were collected from a man in his forties with primary liver carcinoma and hepatitis B virus infection.

The V and J genes are TRBV11-2 and TRBJ2-3; D perhaps matches TRBD2 (6 bases). CDR3 length equals 18 residues. V gave up 6 bases and J gave up 7 bases, with 29 bases separating them. Germline lookup yields CDR1 SGHAT and CDR2 FQNNGV. As DNA, the CDR3 is TGTGCCAGCAGATTAACCCCTCTGGGACTGGCGGATAATTATACGCAGTATTTT. As protein: CASRLTPLGLADNYTQYF.

About this clonotype itself: Sequence at one end of the junction differs from germline and may be a read error. The J gene is TRBJ1-6, the V gene TRBV6-5; no definite D call. This CDR3 contains 15 residues. Germline CDR1 reads MNHEY; CDR2 reads SVGAGI. The CDR3 DNA reads as TGTGCCAGCAGATTACAGAATCCGGCTAATTCAGCCCTCCACTTT. Its translation is CASRLQNPANSALHF.

This clonotype was found many times. This chain connects TRBV11-3 to TRBJ2-1; 7 bases fit TRBD2. The germline V gene has CDR1 SGHNT and CDR2 YENEEA. This CDR3 has 14 amino acids. Unmatched junction bases numbered 1, after V lost 3 bases and J lost 2 bases. The CDR3 spells CASSFGGTYNEQFF. CDR3 coding DNA: TGTGCCAGCAGCTTCGGGGGGACCTACAATGAGCAGTTCTTC.

This clonotype was seen just once. The chain employs TRBV29-1 and TRBJ2-1; D is unresolved. Trimming removed 5 bases at V and 5 bases at J, with 16 bases between. Germline V lookup: CDR1 SQVTM, CDR2 ANQGSEA. The CDR3 runs to 14 residues. The CDR3 loop is CSVFAPLRNNEQFF. CDR3 nucleotide sequence: TGCAGCGTTTTCGCCCCACTGCGGAACAATGAGCAGTTCTTC.

Regarding this clonotype: A much more abundant neighbour one base away suggests this may be a read error. Without the conserved terminal phenylalanine or tryptophan, this CDR3 likely stems from a read error. V and J are TRBV29-1 and TRBJ2-1; the match to TRBD2 covers 14 bases. The CDR3 is 13 amino acids. V shed 7 bases and J 10 bases; nucleotides not matched to a gene: 6. Germline values: CDR1 SQVTM, CDR2 ANQGSEA. Here the CDR3 DNA reads TGCAGCGCGAGACTAGCGGGAGGGTGGGAGCAGTTCTTA. It codes for CSARLAGGWEQFL.

This clonotype was seen repeatedly, ten times or more. The CDR3 protein is CASSSLTLSGANVLTF. The CDR3 coding sequence is TGTGCCAGCAGCTCACTCACCCTTTCTGGGGCCAACGTCCTGACTTTC. The rearrangement uses TRBV11-2 and TRBJ2-6; D gene uncertain. The CDR3 length is 16 residues. The V and J ends lost 4 bases and 1 base respectively, with 11 bases between them. Germline V CDR1 and CDR2: SGHAT, FQNNGV.

The chain couples TRBV4-1 to TRBJ2-3, with a weak D call TRBD1 (6 bases). Trimming removed 0 bases at V and 4 bases at J, with 17 bases between. Germline values: CDR1 MGHRA, CDR2 YSYEKL. The CDR3 is 17 residues long. In nucleotides, the CDR3 is TGCGCCAGCAGCCAAGATCTAGGGGGAGCCCCCCCAGATACGCAGTATTTT. It specifies CASSQDLGGAPPDTQYF.

Turning to this clonotype: A read error may explain this, as a much larger clone is one base away. The V gene is TRBV11-2, the J gene TRBJ1-6; D gene ambiguous. This CDR3 region has 14 residues. Looked up from germline, CDR1 is SGHAT and CDR2 is FQNNGV. V lost 9 bases and J 7 bases, leaving 16 bases between the germline ends. DNA of the CDR3: TGTGCCAGGAGGTTATCTGGGCCCAATTCACCCCTCCACTTT. This encodes CARRLSGPNSPLHF.

This clonotype was seen once. In DNA, the CDR3 is TGTGCCAGCAGCTTGTTGGGGGCGCTGGCCGAGCAGTACTTC. It translates to CASSLLGALAEQYF. The gene calls are TRBV11-2 and TRBJ2-7, with D possibly being TRBD1 (6 bases). Trimming shortened V by 3 bases and J by 6 bases, and 15 bases separated the two germline ends. The CDR3 sequence is 14 residues long. Germline V CDR1 and CDR2: SGHAT, FQNNGV.

Details on this clonotype: A much larger clone differs by one base, so this may be a read error. The chain links TRBV29-1 to TRBJ2-5, with D unclear. The CDR3 has 13 amino acids. Germline V gene lookup returns CDR1 SQVTM and CDR2 ANQGSEA. V was shortened by 4 bases and J by 1 base, with 10 bases between the two germline ends. CDR3 sequence reads: CSVGATVQETQYF. The CDR3, as DNA: TGCAGCGTTGGAGCGACTGTCCAAGAGACCCAGTACTTC.